The T cell receptor beta chain under discussion was sequenced for a study of beta chain features in type 1 diabetes. Of the isolated RNA, all was reverse transcribed, and so the sequenced material was expressed TCRB transcripts. Generated by immunoSEQ multiplex PCR, the TCRdb table keeps only in-frame clones and is missing some. The repertoire consists of more than 300,000 clones, with about 16% occurring once and the leading ten covering approximately 0.02%. V dropped 6 bases and J dropped 2; count of bases not matched to a gene: 7. The CDR3 contains 15 residues. Germline V lookup: CDR1 SEHNR, CDR2 FQNEAQ (reference sequence). Overall study findings and caveats: In the patient group, naive, central memory and Treg TCRB repertoires seemed more alike than in the healthy donor group.

On this clone itself: What it binds is not known.

Sample: naive CD4+ T cells from blood. The receptor comes from a woman aged 18-35 years in good health. The V call is TRBV7-9, the J call TRBJ2-3; 8 nucleotides match TRBD2. CDR3 DNA sequence: TGTGCCAGCAGTAAAGCGGGAGTAGTCACAGATACGCAGTATTTT. Residues: CASSKAGVVTDTQYF. The full variable domain, completed using reference TRBV7-9 and TRBJ2-3, is DTGVSQNPRHKITKRGQNVTFRCDPISEHNRLYWYRQTLGQGPEFLTYFQNEAQLEKSRLLSDRFSAERPKGSFSTLEIQRTEQGDSAMYLCASSKAGVVTDTQYFGPGTRLTVL.